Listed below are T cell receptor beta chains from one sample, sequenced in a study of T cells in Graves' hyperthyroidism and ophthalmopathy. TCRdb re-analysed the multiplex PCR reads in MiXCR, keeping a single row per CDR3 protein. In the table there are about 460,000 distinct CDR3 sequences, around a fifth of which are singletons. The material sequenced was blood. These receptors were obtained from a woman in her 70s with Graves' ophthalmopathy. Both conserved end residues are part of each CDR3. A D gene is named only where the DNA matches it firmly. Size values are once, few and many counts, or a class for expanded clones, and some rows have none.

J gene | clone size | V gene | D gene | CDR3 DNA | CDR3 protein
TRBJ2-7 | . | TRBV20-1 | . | TGCAGTGCCGGGGACACGCTTCGCAACGAGCAGTACTTC | CSAGDTLRNEQYF
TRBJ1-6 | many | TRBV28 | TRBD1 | TGTGCCAGCAGTCAATTAGTGGGACAGGGTTCCTCACCCCTCCACTTT | CASSQLVGQGSSPLHF
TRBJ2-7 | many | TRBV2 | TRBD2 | TGTGCCAGCAGTGACGGACTAGCGGGGCCCCTCGGAGGGCAGTACTTC | CASSDGLAGPLGGQYF
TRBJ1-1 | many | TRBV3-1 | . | TGTGCCAGCAGCCAGACCGGCCGCGTAACTGAAGCTTTCTTT | CASSQTGRVTEAFF
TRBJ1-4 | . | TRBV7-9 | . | TGTGCCAGCAGCTCTAGATTAAAGGGGTTTTCTAATGAAAAACTGTTTTTT | CASSSRLKGFSNEKLFF
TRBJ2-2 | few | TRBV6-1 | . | TGTGCCAGCAGGCTCTACAGGGAGACCGGGGAGCTGTTTTTT | CASRLYRETGELFF
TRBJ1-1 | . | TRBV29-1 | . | TGCAGCATTGGTACTGAAGCTTTCTTT | CSIGTEAFF
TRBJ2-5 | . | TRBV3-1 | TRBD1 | TGTGCCAGCAGCGTGAGCACAGGGGACCAAGAGACCCAGTACTTC | CASSVSTGDQETQYF
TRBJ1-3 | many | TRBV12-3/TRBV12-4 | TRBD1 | TGTGCCAGCAGTGGGACAGCCTCTGGAAACACCATATATTTT | CASSGTASGNTIYF
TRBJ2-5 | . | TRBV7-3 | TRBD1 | TGTGCCAGCAGCATCACAGGGGCCGGAGAGACCCAGTACTTC | CASSITGAGETQYF
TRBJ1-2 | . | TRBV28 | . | TGTGCCAGCGGAAGGGGTTTGGACTATGGCTACACCTTC | CASGRGLDYGYTF
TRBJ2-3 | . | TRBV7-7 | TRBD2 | TGTGCTAGCAGCTTAGGGGTCCCCAAGGCCGGGGGGAATACGCAGTATTTT | CASSLGVPKAGGNTQYF
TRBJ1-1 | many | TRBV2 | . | TGTGCCAGCAGCACCCCAGCGGGGGCGAACACTGAAGCTTTCTTT | CASSTPAGANTEAFF
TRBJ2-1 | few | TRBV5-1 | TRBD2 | TGCGCCAGCAGCTTGGCCGTTAGCGGGAGGGCCGGGTACAATGAGCAGTTCTTC | CASSLAVSGRAGYNEQFF
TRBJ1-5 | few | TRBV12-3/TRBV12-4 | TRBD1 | TGTGCCAGCAGTTCCACAGGGGGTGGTCAGCCCCAGCATTTT | CASSSTGGGQPQHF
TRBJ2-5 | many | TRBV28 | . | TGTGCCAGCAGTTATCAGAAGACCCAGTACTTC | CASSYQKTQYF
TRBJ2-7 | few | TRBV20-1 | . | TGCAGTGCTAGCCGGGACTCACCCTACGAGCAGTACTTC | CSASRDSPYEQYF
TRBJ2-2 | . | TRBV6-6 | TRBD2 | TGTGCCAGCAGTTACTCTTATCCTAGCGGATCGAACACCGGGGAGCTGTTTTTT | CASSYSYPSGSNTGELFF
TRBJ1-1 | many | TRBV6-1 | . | TGTGCCAGCAGCCCATTAGGTAACACTGAAGCTTTCTTT | CASSPLGNTEAFF
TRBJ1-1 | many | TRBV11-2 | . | TGTGCCAGCAGGAGCCCCCGGGGGAACACTGAAGCTTTCTTT | CASRSPRGNTEAFF
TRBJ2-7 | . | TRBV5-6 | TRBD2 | TGTGCCAGCAGCTTGGGGAGACTAGCGGGAAACTACGAGCAGTACTTC | CASSLGRLAGNYEQYF
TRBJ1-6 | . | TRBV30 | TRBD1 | TGTGCCTGGAGCAGGGGGTTAAGTTCACCCCTCCACTTT | CAWSRGLSSPLHF
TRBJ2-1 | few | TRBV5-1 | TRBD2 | TGCGCCAGCAGCCCGAGGACTAGCGGAAGATACAATGAGCAGTTCTTC | CASSPRTSGRYNEQFF
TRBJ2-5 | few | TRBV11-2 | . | TGTGCCAGCAGCTCCTCCTTCTACCAAGAGACCCAGTACTTC | CASSSSFYQETQYF
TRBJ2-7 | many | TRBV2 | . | TGTGCCAGCAGTGAAGCCCGGGGGAGCCCCTACGAGCAGTACTTC | CASSEARGSPYEQYF
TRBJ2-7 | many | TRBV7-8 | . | TGTGCCAGCAGCCCAGGTCAGGGGTTGGCCTACGAGCAGTACTTC | CASSPGQGLAYEQYF
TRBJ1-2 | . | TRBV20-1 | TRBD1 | TGCAGTGCTAGAGTCCTGGGGACAGGTAGTCGCTCCTTC | CSARVLGTGSRSF
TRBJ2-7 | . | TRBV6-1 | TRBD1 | TGTGCCAGCAGGGTCACGGGACAGCCAGTGCGGTACTTC | CASRVTGQPVRYF
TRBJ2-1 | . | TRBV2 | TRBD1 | TGTGCCAGCAGGGAAAACACAGGGGGCAATTACAATGAGCAGTTCTTC | CASRENTGGNYNEQFF
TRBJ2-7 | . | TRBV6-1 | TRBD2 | TGTGCCAGCCATCGGCTAGCGGGCTCCTACGAGCAGTACTTC | CASHRLAGSYEQYF
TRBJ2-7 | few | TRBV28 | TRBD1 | TGTGCCAGCAGTTCCCGGAGAGGACAGGGGTTAACTTCCTACGAGCAGTACTTC | CASSSRRGQGLTSYEQYF
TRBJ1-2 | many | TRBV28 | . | TGTGCCAGCACCCCCTTTTCGGGTAACGGAGTGGATGGCTACACCTTC | CASTPFSGNGVDGYTF
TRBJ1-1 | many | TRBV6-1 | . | TGTGCCAGCAGTCTACGACAGGACACTGAAGCTTTCTTT | CASSLRQDTEAFF
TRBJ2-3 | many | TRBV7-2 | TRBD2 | TGTGCCAGCAGCTTAGTCGGGACTAGCGGAACCACGGATACGCAGTATTTT | CASSLVGTSGTTDTQYF
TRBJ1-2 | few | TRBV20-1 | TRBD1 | TGCAGTGCTAGTACGACAGGGGGAGTAGGTAACGGCTACACCTTC | CSASTTGGVGNGYTF
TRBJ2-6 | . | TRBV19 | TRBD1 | TGTGCCAGCTCAGATGGACAGGGAGTCTCTGGGGCCAACGTCCTGACTTTC | CASSDGQGVSGANVLTF
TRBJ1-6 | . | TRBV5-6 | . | TGTGCCAGCAGCTTGGAGGCGACGGCCGATTCACCCCTCCACTTT | CASSLEATADSPLHF
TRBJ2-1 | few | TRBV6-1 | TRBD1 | TGTGCCAGCACAACCGGGACAGGGTATCGGGATGAGCAGTTCTTC | CASTTGTGYRDEQFF
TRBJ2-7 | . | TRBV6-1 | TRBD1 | TGTGCCAGACCCTTTCCGGGACAGGGTGGTTTAGAGCAAGACTACGAGCAGTACTTC | CARPFPGQGGLEQDYEQYF
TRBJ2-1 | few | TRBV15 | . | TGTGCCACCAGCAGAGGGAACTCCTACAATGAGCAGTTCTTC | CATSRGNSYNEQFF
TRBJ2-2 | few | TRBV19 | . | TGTGCCAGTAGTAGGCGGGGTGCAGCGGCAATGGGGATCGACGGGGAGCTGTTTTTT | CASSRRGAAAMGIDGELFF
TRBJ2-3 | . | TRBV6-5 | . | TGTGCCAGCAGTTACTGGGATCTGGAGGAAAGTGCAGATACGCAGTATTTT | CASSYWDLEESADTQYF
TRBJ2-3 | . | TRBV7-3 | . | TGTGCCAGCAGCTTAGGGGGGGCTCACACAGATACGCAGTATTTT | CASSLGGAHTDTQYF
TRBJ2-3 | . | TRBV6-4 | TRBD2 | TGTGCCAGCAGTGCAGGGACTAGCGGGAGTGGTACGCAGTATTTT | CASSAGTSGSGTQYF
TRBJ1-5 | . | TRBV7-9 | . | TGTGCCAGCAGCTTAGGGACAGTCCCAAATCAGCCCCAGCATTTT | CASSLGTVPNQPQHF
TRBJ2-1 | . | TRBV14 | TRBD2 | TGTGCCAGCAGCCCTCATTTGGGACTAGCGGGAGGCAATGAGCAGTTCTTC | CASSPHLGLAGGNEQFF